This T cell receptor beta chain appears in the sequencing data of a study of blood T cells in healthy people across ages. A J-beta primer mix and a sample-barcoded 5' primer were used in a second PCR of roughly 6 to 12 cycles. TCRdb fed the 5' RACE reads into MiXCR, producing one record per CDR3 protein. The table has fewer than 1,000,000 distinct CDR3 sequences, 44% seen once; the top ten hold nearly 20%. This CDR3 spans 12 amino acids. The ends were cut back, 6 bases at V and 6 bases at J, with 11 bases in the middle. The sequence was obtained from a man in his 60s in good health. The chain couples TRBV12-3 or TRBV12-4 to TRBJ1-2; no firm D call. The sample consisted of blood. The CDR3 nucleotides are TGTGCCAGCAGCCCCAACGGGGATGGCTACACCTTC. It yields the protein CASSPNGDGYTF.